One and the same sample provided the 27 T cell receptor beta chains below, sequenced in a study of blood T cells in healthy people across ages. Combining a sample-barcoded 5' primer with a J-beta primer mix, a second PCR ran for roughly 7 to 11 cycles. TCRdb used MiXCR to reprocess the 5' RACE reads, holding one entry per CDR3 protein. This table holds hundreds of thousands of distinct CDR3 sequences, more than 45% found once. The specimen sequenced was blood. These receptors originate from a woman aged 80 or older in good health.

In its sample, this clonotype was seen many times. Here the CDR3 reads CASSLFSAASGGTDTQYF. DNA for the CDR3: TGCGCCAGCAGCTTGTTCTCCGCCGCCTCAGGGGGCACAGATACGCAGTATTTT. The chain joins TRBV5-1 to TRBJ2-3, with D perhaps TRBD1 (6 bases). CDR1 SGHRS and CDR2 YFSETQ come from the germline V gene. Trimming pared 1 base from V and 1 base from J, leaving 19 bases between. This CDR3 region has 18 residues.

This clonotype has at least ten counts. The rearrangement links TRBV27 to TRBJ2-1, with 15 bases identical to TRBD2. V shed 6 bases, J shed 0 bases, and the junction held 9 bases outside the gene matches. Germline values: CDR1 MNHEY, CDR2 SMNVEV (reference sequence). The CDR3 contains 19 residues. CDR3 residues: CASRPVGLAGGYSYNEQFF. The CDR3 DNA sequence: TGTGCCAGCAGACCCGTGGGACTAGCGGGGGGCTACTCCTACAATGAGCAGTTCTTC.

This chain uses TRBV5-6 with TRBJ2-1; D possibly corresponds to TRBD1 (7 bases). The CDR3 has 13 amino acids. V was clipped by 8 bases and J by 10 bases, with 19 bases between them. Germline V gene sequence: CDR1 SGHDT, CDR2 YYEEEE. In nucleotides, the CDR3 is TGTGCCAGTACAGGGGACTCCGCCCCGGAGCAGTTCTTC. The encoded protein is CASTGDSAPEQFF. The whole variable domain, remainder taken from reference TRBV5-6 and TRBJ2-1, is DAGVTQSPTHLIKTRGQQVTLRCSPKSGHDTVSWYQQALGQGPQFIFQYYEEEERQRGNFPDRFSGHQFPNYSSELNVNALLLGDSALYLCASTGDSAPEQFFGPGTRLTVL.

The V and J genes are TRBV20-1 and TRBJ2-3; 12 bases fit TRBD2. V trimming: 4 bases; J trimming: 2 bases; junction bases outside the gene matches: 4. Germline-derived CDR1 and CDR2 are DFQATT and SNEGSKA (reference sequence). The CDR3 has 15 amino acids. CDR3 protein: CSAITSGGLTDTQYF. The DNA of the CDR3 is TGCAGTGCTATCACTAGCGGGGGGCTCACAGATACGCAGTATTTT.

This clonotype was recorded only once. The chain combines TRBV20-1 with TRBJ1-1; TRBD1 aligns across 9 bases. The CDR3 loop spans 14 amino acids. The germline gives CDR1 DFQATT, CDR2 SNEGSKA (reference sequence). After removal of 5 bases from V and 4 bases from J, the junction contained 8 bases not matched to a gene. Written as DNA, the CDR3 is TGCAGTGCTTCGGACAGGGGAGATTTCACTGAAGCTTTCTTT. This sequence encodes CSASDRGDFTEAFF.

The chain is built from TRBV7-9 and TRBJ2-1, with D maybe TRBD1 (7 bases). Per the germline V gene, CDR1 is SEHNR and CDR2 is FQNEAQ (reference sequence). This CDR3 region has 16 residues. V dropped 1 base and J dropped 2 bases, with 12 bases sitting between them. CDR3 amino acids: CASSLGAGGTYNEQFF. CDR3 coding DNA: TGTGCCAGCAGCTTAGGCGCAGGGGGGACCTACAATGAGCAGTTCTTC.

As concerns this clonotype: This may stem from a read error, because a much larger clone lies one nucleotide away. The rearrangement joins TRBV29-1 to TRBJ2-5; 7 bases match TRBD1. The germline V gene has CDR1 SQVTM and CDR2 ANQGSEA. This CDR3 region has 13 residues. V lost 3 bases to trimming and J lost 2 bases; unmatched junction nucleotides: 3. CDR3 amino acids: CSVDGRGQETQYF. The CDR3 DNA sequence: TGCAGCGTTGACGGCAGGGGGCAAGAGACCCAGTACTTC.

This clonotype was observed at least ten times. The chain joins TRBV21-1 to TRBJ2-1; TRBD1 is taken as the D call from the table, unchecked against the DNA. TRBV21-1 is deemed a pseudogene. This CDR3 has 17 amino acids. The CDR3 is CASSHRDANEPYNEQFF. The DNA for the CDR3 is TGTGCCAGCAGCCACAGGGATGCCAATGAGCCCTACAATGAGCAGTTCTTC.

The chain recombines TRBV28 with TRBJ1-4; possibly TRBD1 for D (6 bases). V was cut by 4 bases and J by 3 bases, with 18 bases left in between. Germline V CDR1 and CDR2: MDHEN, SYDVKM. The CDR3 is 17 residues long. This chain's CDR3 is CASSSRGGLAPNEKLFF. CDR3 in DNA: TGTGCCAGCAGTTCCCGAGGGGGGTTGGCCCCTAATGAAAAACTGTTTTTT. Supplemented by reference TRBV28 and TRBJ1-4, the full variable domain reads DVKVTQSSRYLVKRTGEKVFLECVQDMDHENMFWYRQDPGLGLRLIYFSYDVKMKEKGDIPEGYSVSREKKERFSLILESASTNQTSMYLCASSSRGGLAPNEKLFFGSGTQLSVL.

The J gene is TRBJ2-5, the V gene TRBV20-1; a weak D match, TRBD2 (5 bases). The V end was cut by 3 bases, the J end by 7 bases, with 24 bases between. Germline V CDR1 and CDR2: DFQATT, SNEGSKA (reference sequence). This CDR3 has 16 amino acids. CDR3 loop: CSARPAEGSLRGTQYF. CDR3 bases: TGCAGTGCTAGGCCCGCCGAGGGTAGTCTCCGGGGGACCCAGTACTTC.

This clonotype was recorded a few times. The CDR3 nucleotides read TGTGCCAGCAGTAGGGGGAAAACTGCTGGGGCCAACGTCCTGACTTTC. Amino acids: CASSRGKTAGANVLTF. V is TRBV27 and J is TRBJ2-6, with D tentatively TRBD1 (6 bases). The CDR3 has 16 amino acids. Trimming removed 5 bases at V and 2 bases at J, with 13 bases between. Germline V gene lookup returns CDR1 MNHEY and CDR2 SMNVEV (reference sequence).

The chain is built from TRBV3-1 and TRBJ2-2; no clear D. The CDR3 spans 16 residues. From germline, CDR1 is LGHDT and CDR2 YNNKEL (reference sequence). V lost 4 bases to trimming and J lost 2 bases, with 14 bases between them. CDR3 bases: TGTGCCAGCAGCCCCTATGGCAACTCAAACACCGGGGAGCTGTTTTTT. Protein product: CASSPYGNSNTGELFF.

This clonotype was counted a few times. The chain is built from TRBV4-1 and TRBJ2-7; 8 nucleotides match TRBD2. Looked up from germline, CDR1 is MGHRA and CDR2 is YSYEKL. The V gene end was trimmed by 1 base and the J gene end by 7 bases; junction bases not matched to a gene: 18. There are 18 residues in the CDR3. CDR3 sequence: CASSQVFVGSGIYNEQYF. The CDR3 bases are TGCGCCAGCAGCCAAGTTTTCGTCGGTAGCGGGATCTACAATGAGCAGTACTTC.

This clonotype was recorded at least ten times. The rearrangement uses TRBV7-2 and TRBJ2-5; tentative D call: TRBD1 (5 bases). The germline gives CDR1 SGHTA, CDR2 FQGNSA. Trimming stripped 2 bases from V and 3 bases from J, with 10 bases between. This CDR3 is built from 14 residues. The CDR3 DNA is TGTGCCAGCAGCTTAACCAGGGATGAAGAGACCCAGTACTTC. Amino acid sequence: CASSLTRDEETQYF.

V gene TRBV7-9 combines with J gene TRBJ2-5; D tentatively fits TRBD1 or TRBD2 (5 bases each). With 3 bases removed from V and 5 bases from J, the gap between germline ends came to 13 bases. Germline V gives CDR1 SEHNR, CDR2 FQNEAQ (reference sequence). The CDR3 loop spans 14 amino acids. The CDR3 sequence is CASSLAGWGETQYF. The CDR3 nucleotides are TGTGCCAGCAGCTTGGCGGGTTGGGGCGAGACCCAGTACTTC.

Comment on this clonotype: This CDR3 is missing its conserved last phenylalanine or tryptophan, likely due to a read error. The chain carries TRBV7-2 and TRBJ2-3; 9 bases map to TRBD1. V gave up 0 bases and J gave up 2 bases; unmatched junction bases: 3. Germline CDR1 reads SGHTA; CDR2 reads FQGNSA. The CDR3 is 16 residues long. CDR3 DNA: TGTGCCAGCAGCTTAGCGCGACAGGGGGTCACAGATACGCAGTATTTG. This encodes CASSLARQGVTDTQYL.

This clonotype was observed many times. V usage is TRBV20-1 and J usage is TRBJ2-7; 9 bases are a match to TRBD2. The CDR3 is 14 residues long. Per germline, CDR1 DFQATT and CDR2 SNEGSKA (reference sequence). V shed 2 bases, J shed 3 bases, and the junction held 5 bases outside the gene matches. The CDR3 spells CSARPAGGNYEQYF. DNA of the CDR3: TGCAGTGCTAGACCAGCGGGAGGTAACTACGAGCAGTACTTC.

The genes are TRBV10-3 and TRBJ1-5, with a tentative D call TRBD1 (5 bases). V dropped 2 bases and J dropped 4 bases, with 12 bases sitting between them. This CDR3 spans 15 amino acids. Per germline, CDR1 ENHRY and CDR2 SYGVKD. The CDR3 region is CAISEGGGWNQPQHF. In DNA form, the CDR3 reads TGTGCCATCAGTGAGGGGGGGGGGTGGAATCAGCCCCAGCATTTT.

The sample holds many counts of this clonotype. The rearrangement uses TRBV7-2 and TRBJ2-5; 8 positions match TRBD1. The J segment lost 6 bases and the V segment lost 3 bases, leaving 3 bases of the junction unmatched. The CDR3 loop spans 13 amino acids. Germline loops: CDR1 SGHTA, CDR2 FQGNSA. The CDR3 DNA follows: TGTGCCAGCAGCTTGCGACAGGGGCAGACCCAGTACTTC. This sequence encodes CASSLRQGQTQYF.

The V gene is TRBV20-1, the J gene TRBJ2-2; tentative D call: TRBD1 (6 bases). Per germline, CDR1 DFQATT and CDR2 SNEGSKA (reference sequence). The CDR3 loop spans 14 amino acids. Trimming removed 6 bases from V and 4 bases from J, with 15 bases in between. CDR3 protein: CSAYQGIGTGELFF. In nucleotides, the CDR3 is TGCAGTGCGTATCAGGGGATCGGCACCGGGGAGCTGTTTTTT.

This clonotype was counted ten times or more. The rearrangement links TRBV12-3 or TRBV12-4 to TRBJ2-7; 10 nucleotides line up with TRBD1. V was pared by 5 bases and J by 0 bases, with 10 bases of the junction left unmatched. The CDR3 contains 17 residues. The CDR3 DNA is TGTGCCAGCAGTCCGCCGGGACAGGGGTTCTCCTCCTACGAGCAGTACTTC. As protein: CASSPPGQGFSSYEQYF.

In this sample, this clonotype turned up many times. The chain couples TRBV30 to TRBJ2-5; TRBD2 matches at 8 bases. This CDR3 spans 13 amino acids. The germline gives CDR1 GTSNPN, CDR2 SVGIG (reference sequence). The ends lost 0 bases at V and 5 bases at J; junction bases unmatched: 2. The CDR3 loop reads CAWSVSGSETQYF. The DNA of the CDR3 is TGTGCCTGGAGTGTGAGCGGGAGTGAGACCCAGTACTTC.

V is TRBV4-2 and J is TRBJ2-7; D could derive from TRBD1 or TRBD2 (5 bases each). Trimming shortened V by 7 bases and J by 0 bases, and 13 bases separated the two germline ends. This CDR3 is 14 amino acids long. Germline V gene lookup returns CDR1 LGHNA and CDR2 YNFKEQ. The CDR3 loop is CASTRDRTSYEQYF. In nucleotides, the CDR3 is TGTGCCAGCACCCGGGACCGTACCTCCTACGAGCAGTACTTC.

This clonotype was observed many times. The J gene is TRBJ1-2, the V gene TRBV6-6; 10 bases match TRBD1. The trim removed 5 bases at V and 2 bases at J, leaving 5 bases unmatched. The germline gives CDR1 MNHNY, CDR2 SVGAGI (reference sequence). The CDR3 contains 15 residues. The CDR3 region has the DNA TGTGCCAGCAGTACCGCGACAGGGGGCAACTATGGCTACACCTTC. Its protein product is CASSTATGGNYGYTF.

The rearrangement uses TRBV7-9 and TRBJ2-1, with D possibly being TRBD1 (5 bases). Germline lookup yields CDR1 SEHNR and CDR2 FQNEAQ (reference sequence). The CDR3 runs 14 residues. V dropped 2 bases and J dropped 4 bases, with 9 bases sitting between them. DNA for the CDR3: TGTGCCAGCAGCTTACTGACAGTTTACAATGAGCAGTTCTTC. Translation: CASSLLTVYNEQFF.

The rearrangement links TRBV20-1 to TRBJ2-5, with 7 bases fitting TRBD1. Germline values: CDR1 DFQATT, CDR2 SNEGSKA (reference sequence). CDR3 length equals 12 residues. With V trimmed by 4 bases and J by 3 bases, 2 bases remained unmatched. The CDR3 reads CSAIGTEETQYF. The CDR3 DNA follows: TGCAGTGCTATAGGGACAGAAGAGACCCAGTACTTC.

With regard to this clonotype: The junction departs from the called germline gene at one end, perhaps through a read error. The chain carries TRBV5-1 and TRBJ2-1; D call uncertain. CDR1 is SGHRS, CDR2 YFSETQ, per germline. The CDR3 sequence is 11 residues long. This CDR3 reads CASSGYSEQFF. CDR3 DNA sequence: TGCGCCAGCAGCGGATACAGTGAGCAGTTCTTC.